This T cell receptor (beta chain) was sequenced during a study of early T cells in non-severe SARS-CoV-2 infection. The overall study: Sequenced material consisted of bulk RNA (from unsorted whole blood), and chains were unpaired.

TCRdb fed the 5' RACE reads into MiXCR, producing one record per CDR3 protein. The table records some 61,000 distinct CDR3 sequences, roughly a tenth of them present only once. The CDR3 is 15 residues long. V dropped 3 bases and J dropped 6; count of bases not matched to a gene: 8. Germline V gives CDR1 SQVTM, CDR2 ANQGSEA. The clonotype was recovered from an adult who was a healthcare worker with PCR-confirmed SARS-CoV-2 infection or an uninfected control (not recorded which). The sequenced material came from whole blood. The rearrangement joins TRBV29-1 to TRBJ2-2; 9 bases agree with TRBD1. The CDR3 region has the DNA TGCAGCGTTGACCCGGGACAGGGTTCTGCCGGGGAGCTGTTTTTT. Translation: CSVDPGQGSAGELFF.